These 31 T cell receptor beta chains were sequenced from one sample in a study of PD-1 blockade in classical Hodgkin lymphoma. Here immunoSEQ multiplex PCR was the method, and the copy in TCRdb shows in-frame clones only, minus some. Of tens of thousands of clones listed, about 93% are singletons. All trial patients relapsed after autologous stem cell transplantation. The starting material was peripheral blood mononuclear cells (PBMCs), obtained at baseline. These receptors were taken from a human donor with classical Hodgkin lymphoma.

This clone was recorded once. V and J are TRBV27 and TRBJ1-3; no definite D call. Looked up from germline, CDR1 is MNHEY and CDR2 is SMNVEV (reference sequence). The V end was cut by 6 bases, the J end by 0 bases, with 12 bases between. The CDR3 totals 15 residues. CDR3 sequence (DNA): TGTGCCAGCAGCCAAGACGCCCACTCTGGAAACACCATATATTTT. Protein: CASSQDAHSGNTIYF.

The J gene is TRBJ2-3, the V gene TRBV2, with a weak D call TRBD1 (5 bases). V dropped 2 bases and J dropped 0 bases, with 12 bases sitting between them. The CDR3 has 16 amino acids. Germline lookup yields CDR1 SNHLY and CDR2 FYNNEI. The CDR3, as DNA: TGTGCCAGCAGTGAAAGTTGGACACGAAGCACAGATACGCAGTATTTT. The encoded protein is CASSESWTRSTDTQYF.

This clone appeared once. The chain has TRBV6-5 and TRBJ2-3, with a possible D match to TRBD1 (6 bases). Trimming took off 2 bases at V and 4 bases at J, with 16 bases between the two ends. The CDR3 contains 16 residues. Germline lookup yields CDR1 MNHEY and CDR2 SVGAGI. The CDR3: CASSYGPGQEADTQYF. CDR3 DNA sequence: TGTGCCAGCAGTTACGGACCGGGACAAGAGGCAGATACGCAGTATTTT.

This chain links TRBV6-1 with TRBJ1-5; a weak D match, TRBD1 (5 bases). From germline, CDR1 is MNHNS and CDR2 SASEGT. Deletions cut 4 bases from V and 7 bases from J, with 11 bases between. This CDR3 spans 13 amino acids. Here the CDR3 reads CASSVWGEQPQHF. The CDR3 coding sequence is TGTGCCAGCAGTGTTTGGGGGGAACAGCCCCAGCATTTT.

The chain's CDR3 is CASTPGTGYNQPQHF. The DNA of the CDR3 is TGTGCCAGTACCCCCGGGACAGGTTATAATCAGCCCCAGCATTTT. The chain carries TRBV19 and TRBJ1-5; TRBD1 matches 8 bases. Germline V lookup: CDR1 LNHDA, CDR2 SQIVND (reference sequence). The V segment lost 7 bases and the J segment 4 bases; nucleotides outside the gene matches: 9. The CDR3 is 15 residues long.

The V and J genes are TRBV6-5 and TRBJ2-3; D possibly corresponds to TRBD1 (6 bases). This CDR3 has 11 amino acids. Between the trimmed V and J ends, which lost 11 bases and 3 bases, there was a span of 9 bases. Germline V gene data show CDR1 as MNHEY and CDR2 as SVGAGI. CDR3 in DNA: TGTGCCTCAGGGGTGACAGATACGCAGTATTTT. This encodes CASGVTDTQYF.

The CDR3 spells CASTMEWQGGSPLHF. In nucleotides, the CDR3 is TGTGCCAGTACCATGGAGTGGCAGGGTGGCTCACCCCTCCACTTT. The V and J genes are TRBV19 and TRBJ1-6, with a weak D call TRBD1 (5 bases). V lost 7 bases and J lost 10, with 20 bases in between. The CDR3 consists of 15 residues. Germline assignment: CDR1 LNHDA and CDR2 SQIVND (reference sequence).

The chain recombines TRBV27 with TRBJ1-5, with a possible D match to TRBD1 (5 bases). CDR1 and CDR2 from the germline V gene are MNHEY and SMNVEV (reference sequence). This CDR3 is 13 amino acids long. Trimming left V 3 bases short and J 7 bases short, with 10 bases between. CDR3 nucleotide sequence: TGTGCCAGCAGTTTCCTCAGGGACCAGCCCCAGCATTTT. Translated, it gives CASSFLRDQPQHF.

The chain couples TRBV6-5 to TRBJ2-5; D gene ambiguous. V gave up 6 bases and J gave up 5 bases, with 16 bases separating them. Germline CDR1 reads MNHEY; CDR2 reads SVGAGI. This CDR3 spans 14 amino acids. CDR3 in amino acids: CASSRQARVETQYF. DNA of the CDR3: TGTGCCAGCAGCCGACAAGCCCGGGTGGAGACCCAGTACTTC.

CDR3 region: CASSLKRLAGENTGELFF. The CDR3 DNA reads as TGTGCCAGCTCATTAAAACGACTAGCGGGAGAGAACACCGGGGAGCTGTTTTTT. V usage is TRBV18 and J usage is TRBJ2-2; TRBD2 matches at 12 bases. From germline, CDR1 is KGHSH and CDR2 LQKENI. The CDR3 is 18 residues long. The junction had 8 bases not matched to a gene; V was cut back by 5 bases and J by 1 base.

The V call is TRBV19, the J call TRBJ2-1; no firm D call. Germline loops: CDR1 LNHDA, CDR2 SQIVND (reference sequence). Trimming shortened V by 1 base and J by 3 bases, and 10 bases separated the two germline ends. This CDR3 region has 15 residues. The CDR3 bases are TGTGCCAGTAGTATAGTAATCGGCGACTACAATGAGCAGTTCTTC. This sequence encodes CASSIVIGDYNEQFF. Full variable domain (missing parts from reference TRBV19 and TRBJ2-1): DGGITQSPKYLFRKEGQNVTLSCEQNLNHDAMYWYRQDPGQGLRLIYYSQIVNDFQKGDIAEGYSVSREKKESFPLTVTSAQKNPTAFYLCASSIVIGDYNEQFFGPGTRLTVL.

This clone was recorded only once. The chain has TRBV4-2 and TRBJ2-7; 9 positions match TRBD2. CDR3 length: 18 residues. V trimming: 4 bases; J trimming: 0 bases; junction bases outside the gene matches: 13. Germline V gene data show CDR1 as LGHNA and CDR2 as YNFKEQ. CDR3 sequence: CASSPRTSSGIGSYEQYF. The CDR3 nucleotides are TGTGCCAGCAGCCCGCGAACGTCTAGCGGGATCGGCTCCTACGAGCAGTACTTC.

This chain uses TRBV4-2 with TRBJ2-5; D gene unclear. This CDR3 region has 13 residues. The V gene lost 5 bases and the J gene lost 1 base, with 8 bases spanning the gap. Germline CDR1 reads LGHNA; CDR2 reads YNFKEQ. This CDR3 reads CASSINSQETQYF. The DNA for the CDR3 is TGTGCCAGCAGCATTAATTCCCAAGAGACCCAGTACTTC.

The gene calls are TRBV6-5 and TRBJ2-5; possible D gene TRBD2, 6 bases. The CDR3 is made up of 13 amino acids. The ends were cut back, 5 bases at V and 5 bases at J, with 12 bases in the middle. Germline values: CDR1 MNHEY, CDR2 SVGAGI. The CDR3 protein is CASSAAGWETQYF. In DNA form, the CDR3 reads TGTGCCAGCAGTGCGGCGGGATGGGAGACCCAGTACTTC.

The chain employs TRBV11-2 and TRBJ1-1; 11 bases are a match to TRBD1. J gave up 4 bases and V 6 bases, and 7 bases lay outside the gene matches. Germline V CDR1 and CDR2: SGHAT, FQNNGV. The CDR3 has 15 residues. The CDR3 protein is CASRLPGTGGTEAFF. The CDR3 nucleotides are TGTGCCAGCAGGTTACCCGGGACAGGGGGCACTGAAGCTTTCTTT. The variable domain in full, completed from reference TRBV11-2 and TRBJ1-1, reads EAGVAQSPRYKIIEKRQSVAFWCNPISGHATLYWYQQILGQGPKLLIQFQNNGVVDDSQLPKDRFSAERLKGVDSTLKIQPAKLEDSAVYLCASRLPGTGGTEAFFGQGTRLTVV.

The CDR3 here is CASRKTGADEQYF. Here the CDR3 DNA reads TGTGCCAGCAGAAAGACAGGGGCCGACGAGCAGTACTTC. The genes are TRBV6-1 and TRBJ2-7, with 8 bases identical to TRBD1. The CDR3 runs 13 residues. Germline CDR1 MNHNS, CDR2 SASEGT. V lost 6 bases and J lost 5; bases outside the gene matches: 6.

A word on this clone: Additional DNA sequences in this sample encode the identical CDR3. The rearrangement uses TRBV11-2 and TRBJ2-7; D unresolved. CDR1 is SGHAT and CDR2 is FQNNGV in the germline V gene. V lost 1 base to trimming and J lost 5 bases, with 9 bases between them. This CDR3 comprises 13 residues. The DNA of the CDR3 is TGTGCCAGCAGCTTAGGTCAGAACAACGAGCAGTACTTC. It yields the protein CASSLGQNNEQYF.

In DNA, the CDR3 is TGTGCCAGCAGCTTAACGAGGGCAGTCCAGCGCGAGCAGTACTTC. Residues: CASSLTRAVQREQYF. This chain connects TRBV7-3 to TRBJ2-7; tentatively, D is TRBD2 (5 bases). V lost 0 bases to trimming and J lost 6 bases, with 15 bases between them. The germline CDR1 and CDR2 sequences are SGHTA and FQGTGA. This CDR3 contains 15 residues.

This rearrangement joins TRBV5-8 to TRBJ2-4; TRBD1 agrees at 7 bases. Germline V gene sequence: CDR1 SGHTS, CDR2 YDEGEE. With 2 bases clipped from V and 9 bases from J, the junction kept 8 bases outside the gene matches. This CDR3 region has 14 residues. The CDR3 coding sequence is TGTGCCAGCAGCTTTGACAGGGTTAATGCCATTCAGTACTTC. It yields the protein CASSFDRVNAIQYF.

DNA of the CDR3: TGTGCCAGCAGTTCTTCCGGGAGGAACACCGGGGAGCTGTTTTTT. Protein sequence: CASSSSGRNTGELFF. The rearrangement joins TRBV27 to TRBJ2-2; possible D gene TRBD2, 6 bases. CDR3 length: 15 amino acids. The V and J ends lost 4 bases and 1 base respectively, with 10 bases between them. Germline loops: CDR1 MNHEY, CDR2 SMNVEV (reference sequence).

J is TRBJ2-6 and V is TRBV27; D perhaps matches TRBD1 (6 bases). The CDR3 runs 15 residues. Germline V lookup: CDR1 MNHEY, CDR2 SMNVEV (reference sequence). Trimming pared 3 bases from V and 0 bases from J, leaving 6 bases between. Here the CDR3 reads CASSLGASGANVLTF. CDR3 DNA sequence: TGTGCCAGCAGTTTGGGGGCCTCTGGGGCCAACGTCCTGACTTTC.

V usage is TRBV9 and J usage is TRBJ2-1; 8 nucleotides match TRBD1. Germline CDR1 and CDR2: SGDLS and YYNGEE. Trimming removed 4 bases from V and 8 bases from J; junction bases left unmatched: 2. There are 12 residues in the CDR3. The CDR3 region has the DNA TGTGCCAGCAGCCCAGGGGGCGATGAGCAGTTCTTC. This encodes CASSPGGDEQFF. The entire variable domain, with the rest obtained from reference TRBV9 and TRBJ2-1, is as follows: DSGVTQTPKHLITATGQRVTLRCSPRSGDLSVYWYQQSLDQGLQFLIQYYNGEERAKGNILERFSAQQFPDLHSELNLSSLELGDSALYFCASSPGGDEQFFGPGTRLTVL.

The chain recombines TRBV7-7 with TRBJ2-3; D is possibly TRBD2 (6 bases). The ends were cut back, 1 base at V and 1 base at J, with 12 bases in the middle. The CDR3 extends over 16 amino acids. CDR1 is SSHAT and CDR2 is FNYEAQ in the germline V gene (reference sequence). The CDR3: CASSLGTTGGTDTQYF. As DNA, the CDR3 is TGTGCCAGCAGCTTAGGGACTACAGGCGGCACAGATACGCAGTATTTT. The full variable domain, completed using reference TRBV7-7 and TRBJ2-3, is GAGVSQSPRYKVTKRGQDVTLRCDPISSHATLYWYQQALGQGPEFLTYFNYEAQPDKSGLPSDRFSAERPEGSISTLTIQRTEQRDSAMYRCASSLGTTGGTDTQYFGPGTRLTVL.

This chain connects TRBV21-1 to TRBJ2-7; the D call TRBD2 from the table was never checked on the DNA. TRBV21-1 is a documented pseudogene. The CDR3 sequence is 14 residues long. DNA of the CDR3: TGTGCCAGCAGCAAAGCGCTGTCGGAGGGCGAGCAGTACTTC. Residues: CASSKALSEGEQYF.

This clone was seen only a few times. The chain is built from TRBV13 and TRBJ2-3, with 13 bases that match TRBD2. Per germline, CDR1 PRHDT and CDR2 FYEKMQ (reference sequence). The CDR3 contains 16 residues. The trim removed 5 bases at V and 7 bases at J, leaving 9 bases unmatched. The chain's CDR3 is CASSPRTSGGVYTQYF. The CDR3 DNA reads TGTGCCAGCAGCCCTCGGACTAGCGGGGGCGTTTATACGCAGTATTTT.

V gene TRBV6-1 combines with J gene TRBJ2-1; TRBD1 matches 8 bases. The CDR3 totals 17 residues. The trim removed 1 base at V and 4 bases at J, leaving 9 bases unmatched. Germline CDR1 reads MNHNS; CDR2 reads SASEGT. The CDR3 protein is CASSEVPPGTGYNEQFF. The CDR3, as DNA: TGTGCCAGCAGTGAAGTCCCCCCCGGGACAGGATACAATGAGCAGTTCTTC.

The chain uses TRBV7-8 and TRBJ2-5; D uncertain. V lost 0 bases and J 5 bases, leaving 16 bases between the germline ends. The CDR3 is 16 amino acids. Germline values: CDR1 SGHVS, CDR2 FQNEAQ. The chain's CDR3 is CASSLAGTYGLETQYF. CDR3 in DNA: TGTGCCAGCAGCTTAGCTGGAACCTACGGGCTGGAGACCCAGTACTTC.

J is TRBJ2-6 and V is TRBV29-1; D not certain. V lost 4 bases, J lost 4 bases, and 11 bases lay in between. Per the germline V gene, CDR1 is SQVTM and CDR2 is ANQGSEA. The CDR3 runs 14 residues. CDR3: CSVGKGSGANVLTF. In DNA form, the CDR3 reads TGCAGCGTTGGGAAAGGGTCCGGGGCCAACGTCCTGACTTTC.

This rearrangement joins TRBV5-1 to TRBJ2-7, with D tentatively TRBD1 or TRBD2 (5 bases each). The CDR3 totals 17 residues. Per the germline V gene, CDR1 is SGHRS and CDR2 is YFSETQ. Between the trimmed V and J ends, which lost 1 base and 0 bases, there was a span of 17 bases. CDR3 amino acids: CASSLYPGGDGSYEQYF. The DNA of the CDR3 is TGCGCCAGCAGCTTGTATCCGGGTGGGGACGGCTCCTACGAGCAGTACTTC. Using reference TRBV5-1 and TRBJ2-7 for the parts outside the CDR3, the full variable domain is KAGVTQTPRYLIKTRGQQVTLSCSPISGHRSVSWYQQTPGQGLQFLFEYFSETQRNKGNFPGRFSGRQFSNSRSEMNVSTLELGDSALYLCASSLYPGGDGSYEQYFGPGTRLTVT.

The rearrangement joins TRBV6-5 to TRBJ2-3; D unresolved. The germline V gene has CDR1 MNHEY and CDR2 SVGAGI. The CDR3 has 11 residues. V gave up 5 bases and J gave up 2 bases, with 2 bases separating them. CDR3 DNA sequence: TGTGCCAGCAGTGACACAGATACGCAGTATTTT. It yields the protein CASSDTDTQYF.

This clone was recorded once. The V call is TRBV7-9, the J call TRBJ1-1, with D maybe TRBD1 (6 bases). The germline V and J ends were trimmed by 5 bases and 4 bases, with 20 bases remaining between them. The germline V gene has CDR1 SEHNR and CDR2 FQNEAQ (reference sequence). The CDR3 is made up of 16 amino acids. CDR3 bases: TGTGCCAGCAGCAACACACAGGGTCTAGGGGGCACTGAAGCTTTCTTT. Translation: CASSNTQGLGGTEAFF. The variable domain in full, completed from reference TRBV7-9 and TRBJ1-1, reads DTGVSQNPRHKITKRGQNVTFRCDPISEHNRLYWYRQTLGQGPEFLTYFQNEAQLEKSRLLSDRFSAERPKGSFSTLEIQRTEQGDSAMYLCASSNTQGLGGTEAFFGQGTRLTVV.